This T cell receptor beta chain was documented in a study of T-cell memory formation after mild COVID-19. TCRdb re-derived calls from the 5' RACE reads in MiXCR, one entry per CDR3 protein. In the table there are some 120,000 distinct CDR3 sequences, 15% to 20% of which are singletons. This CDR3 contains 17 residues. The germline V gene has CDR1 SGHRS and CDR2 YFSETQ. The J segment lost 4 bases and the V segment lost 4 bases, leaving 8 bases of the junction unmatched. The J gene is TRBJ2-5, the V gene TRBV5-1; 15 positions match TRBD2. The sequenced sample consisted of PBMCs or a T cell subset sorted from them (not recorded which). The receptor was derived from an adult woman who had mild COVID-19 (a few samples of this study predate the infection). Cell type and time point are not known. The CDR3 sequence: CASSLPGTSGGRETQYF. For the CDR3, the DNA is TGCGCCAGCAGCCTGCCCGGGACTAGCGGGGGGCGAGAGACCCAGTACTTC.